These T cell receptor beta chains were read from a single sample in a study of blood T cell repertoires in COVID-19. Generated by immunoSEQ multiplex PCR, the TCRdb table keeps only in-frame clones and is missing some. The table lists 70,000 to 80,000 clones, more than 85% of them singletons. Sequences were obtained from peripheral blood. The receptors originated from a woman aged 55-69 years with active COVID-19. Both conserved end residues are part of each CDR3. A D gene is named only where the DNA matches it firmly. Clone size is shown for a subset of rows, as once, few, many or a class of expanded clone.

clone size,V gene,D gene,J gene,CDR3 protein,CDR3 DNA
-,TRBV12-5,TRBD2,TRBJ2-5,CASGLVREMVAGEEGQETQYF,TGTGCTAGTGGTTTGGTACGCGAGATGGTAGCGGGAGAAGAAGGGCAAGAGACCCAGTACTTC
-,TRBV6-5,TRBD1,TRBJ2-1,CASSLRTGEQFF,TGTGCCAGCAGCCTCCGGACAGGGGAGCAGTTCTTC
-,TRBV2,TRBD1,TRBJ1-3,CASSRTGGASSGNTIYF,TGTGCCAGCAGCAGGACAGGGGGCGCCTCTTCTGGAAACACCATATATTTT
-,TRBV2,TRBD2,TRBJ2-1,CASSATSGRPEQFF,TGTGCCAGCAGTGCGACTAGCGGGAGGCCTGAGCAGTTCTTC
-,TRBV3-1/TRBV3-2,TRBD2,TRBJ2-2,CASSQDIDSGIGTGELFF,TGTGCCAGCAGCCAAGATATTGACAGCGGGATAGGTACCGGGGAGCTGTTTTTT
-,TRBV7-6,-,TRBJ2-3,CASSHWRTEGDTQYF,TGTGCCAGCAGCCATTGGAGGACAGAGGGTGATACGCAGTATTTT
once,TRBV6-1,TRBD1,TRBJ1-2,CASSEGGGGRYGYTF,TGTGCCAGCAGTGAAGGAGGAGGGGGCAGATATGGCTACACCTTC
-,TRBV5-8,-,TRBJ1-5,CASSLLNTGPLEPQHF,TGTGCCAGCAGCCTTCTTAACACAGGTCCCCTTGAGCCCCAGCATTTT
-,TRBV11-2,-,TRBJ2-3,CASSSGGPRGTDTQYF,TGTGCCAGCAGCTCGGGCGGGCCCCGCGGGACAGATACGCAGTATTTT
-,TRBV6-5,TRBD2,TRBJ2-1,CASSYGGRAPEQFF,TGTGCCAGCAGTTACGGCGGGAGGGCCCCTGAGCAGTTCTTC
once,TRBV7-9,-,TRBJ2-3,CASTDARDTQYF,TGTGCCAGCACCGATGCCCGGGATACGCAGTATTTT
-,TRBV2,TRBD1,TRBJ2-7,CASSSGTGSHEQYF,TGTGCCAGCAGCTCCGGGACAGGGTCCCACGAGCAGTACTTC